The sequence of this TCR beta chain was determined in a study of T cells in Graves' hyperthyroidism and ophthalmopathy. Study-wide context: At initial diagnosis, before any treatment had begun, peripheral blood was obtained. The study, taken as a whole, reports: Researchers found most expanded thyroid clonotypes above 0.001 in blood as well.

TCR beta CDR3 regions were amplified from RNA. An initial round of RT-PCR targeting the TCR CDR3 relied on the HTBI primer set. TCRdb re-analysed the multiplex PCR reads in MiXCR, keeping a single row per CDR3 protein. This table has over 700,000 distinct CDR3 sequences, roughly 20% appearing once. This clonotype was seen repeatedly, ten times or more. No antigen is known for it. The source is a woman in her fifties or sixties with Graves' hyperthyroidism that later progressed to Graves' ophthalmopathy. Sequencing was done on a sample of blood.

The CDR3 coding sequence is TGCGCCAGCAGCCTTTCCGGGACTAGCGGGGTAGACTACAATGAGCAGTTCTTC. Its protein is CASSLSGTSGVDYNEQFF. The chain is built from TRBV5-1 and TRBJ2-1, with TRBD2 identical over 13 bases. CDR1 is SGHRS and CDR2 is YFSETQ in the germline V gene. The V and J ends lost 4 bases and 3 bases, in that order; junction bases with no gene match: 10. The CDR3 consists of 18 residues.